This T cell receptor beta chain comes out of a study of blood T cell repertoires in COVID-19. This clone has only one observation. Germline V gene sequence: CDR1 MDHEN, CDR2 SYDVKM. The CDR3 length is 17 residues. Trimming stripped 2 bases from V and 1 base from J, with 17 bases between. Clones were sequenced by immunoSEQ multiplex PCR, and TCRdb holds only the in-frame ones, with some missing. The repertoire has over 45,000 clones, roughly four fifths of them found once; the top ten carry 1.9%. What was sequenced was peripheral blood. V is TRBV28 and J is TRBJ1-1, with D maybe TRBD1 (6 bases). This sequence was found in a woman aged 60-75 years with acute or convalescent COVID-19. The CDR3 loop reads CASSLITSGVGNTEAFF. The CDR3 DNA follows: TGTGCCAGCAGTTTAATCACATCAGGGGTTGGGAACACTGAAGCTTTCTTT.